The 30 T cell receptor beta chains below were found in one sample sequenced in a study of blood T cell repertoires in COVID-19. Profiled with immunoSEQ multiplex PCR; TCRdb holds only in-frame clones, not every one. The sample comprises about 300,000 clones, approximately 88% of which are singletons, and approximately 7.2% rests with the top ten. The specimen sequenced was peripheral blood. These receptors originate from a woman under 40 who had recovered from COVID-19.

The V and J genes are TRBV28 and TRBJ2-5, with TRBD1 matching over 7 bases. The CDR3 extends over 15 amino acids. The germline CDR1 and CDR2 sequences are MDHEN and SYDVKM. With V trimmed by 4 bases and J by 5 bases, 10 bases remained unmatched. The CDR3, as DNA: TGTGCCAGCAGTTCGTACAGGGGTGGGTCGGAGACCCAGTACTTC. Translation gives CASSSYRGGSETQYF.

As DNA, the CDR3 is TGCGCCAGCAGCTTGGGTTGGACAGCCACCTACGAGCAGTACTTC. This translates into CASSLGWTATYEQYF. The rearrangement uses TRBV5-1 and TRBJ2-7; D is perhaps TRBD1 (6 bases). CDR3 size: 15 residues. Looked up from germline, CDR1 is SGHRS and CDR2 is YFSETQ. V gave up 0 bases and J gave up 2 bases, with 12 bases separating them. The whole variable domain, filled in from reference TRBV5-1 and TRBJ2-7, reads KAGVTQTPRYLIKTRGQQVTLSCSPISGHRSVSWYQQTPGQGLQFLFEYFSETQRNKGNFPGRFSGRQFSNSRSEMNVSTLELGDSALYLCASSLGWTATYEQYFGPGTRLTVT.

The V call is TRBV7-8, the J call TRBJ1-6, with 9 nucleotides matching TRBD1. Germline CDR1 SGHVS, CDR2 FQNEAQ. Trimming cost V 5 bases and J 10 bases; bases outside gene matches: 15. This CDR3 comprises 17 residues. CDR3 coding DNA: TGTGCCAGCAGCCCAATGACGACCGGGACAGGGCGATCACCCCTCCACTTT. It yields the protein CASSPMTTGTGRSPLHF.

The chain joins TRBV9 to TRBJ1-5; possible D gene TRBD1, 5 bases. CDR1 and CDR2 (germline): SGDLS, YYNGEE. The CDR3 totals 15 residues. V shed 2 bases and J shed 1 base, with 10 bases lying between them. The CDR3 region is CASSVLGGSNQPQHF. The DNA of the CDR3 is TGTGCCAGCAGCGTTCTGGGGGGGAGCAATCAGCCCCAGCATTTT. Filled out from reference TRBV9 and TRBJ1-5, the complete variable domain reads DSGVTQTPKHLITATGQRVTLRCSPRSGDLSVYWYQQSLDQGLQFLIQYYNGEERAKGNILERFSAQQFPDLHSELNLSSLELGDSALYFCASSVLGGSNQPQHFGDGTRLSIL.

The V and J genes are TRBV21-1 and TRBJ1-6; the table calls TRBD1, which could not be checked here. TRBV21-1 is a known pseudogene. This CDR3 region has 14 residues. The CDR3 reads CASSTGQVDSPLHF. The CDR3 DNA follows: TGTGCCAGCAGCACAGGACAGGTTGATTCACCCCTCCACTTT.

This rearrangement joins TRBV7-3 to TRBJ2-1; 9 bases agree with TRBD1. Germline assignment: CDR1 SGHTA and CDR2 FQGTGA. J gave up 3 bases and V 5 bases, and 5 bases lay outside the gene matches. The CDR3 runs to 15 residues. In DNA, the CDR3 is TGTGCCAGCAGCATACAGGGGGCAGTCTACAATGAGCAGTTCTTC. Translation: CASSIQGAVYNEQFF.

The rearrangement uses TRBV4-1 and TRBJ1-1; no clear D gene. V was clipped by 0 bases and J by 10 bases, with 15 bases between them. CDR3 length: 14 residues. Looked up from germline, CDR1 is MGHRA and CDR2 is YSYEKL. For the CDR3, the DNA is TGCGCCAGCAGCCAAGATGCGGCCGGGCGGGGAGCTTTCTTT. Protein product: CASSQDAAGRGAFF.

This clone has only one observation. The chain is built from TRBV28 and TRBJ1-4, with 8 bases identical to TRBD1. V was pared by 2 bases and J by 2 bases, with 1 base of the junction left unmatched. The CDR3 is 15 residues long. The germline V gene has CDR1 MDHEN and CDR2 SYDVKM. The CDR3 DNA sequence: TGTGCCAGCAGTTTACAGGGGGCTACTAATGAAAAACTGTTTTTT. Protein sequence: CASSLQGATNEKLFF. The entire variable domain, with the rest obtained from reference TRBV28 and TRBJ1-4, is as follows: DVKVTQSSRYLVKRTGEKVFLECVQDMDHENMFWYRQDPGLGLRLIYFSYDVKMKEKGDIPEGYSVSREKKERFSLILESASTNQTSMYLCASSLQGATNEKLFFGSGTQLSVL.

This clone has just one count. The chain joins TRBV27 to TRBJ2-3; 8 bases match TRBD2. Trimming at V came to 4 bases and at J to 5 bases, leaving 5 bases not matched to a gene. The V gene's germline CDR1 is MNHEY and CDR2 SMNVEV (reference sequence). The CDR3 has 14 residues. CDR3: CASSSRGAGDTQYF. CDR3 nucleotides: TGTGCCAGCAGTTCGCGGGGGGCCGGAGATACGCAGTATTTT.

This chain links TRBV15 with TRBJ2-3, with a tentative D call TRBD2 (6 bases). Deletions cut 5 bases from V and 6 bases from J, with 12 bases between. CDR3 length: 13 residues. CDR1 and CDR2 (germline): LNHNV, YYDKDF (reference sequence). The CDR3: CATSAGIVDTQYF. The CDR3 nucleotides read TGTGCCACCAGCGCGGGGATCGTGGATACGCAGTATTTT.

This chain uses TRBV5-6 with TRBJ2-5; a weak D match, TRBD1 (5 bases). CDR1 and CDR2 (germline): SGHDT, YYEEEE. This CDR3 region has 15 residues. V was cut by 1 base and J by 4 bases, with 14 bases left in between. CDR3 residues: CASSLTQGLSETQYF. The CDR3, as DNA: TGTGCCAGCAGCTTGACTCAGGGTCTATCAGAGACCCAGTACTTC.

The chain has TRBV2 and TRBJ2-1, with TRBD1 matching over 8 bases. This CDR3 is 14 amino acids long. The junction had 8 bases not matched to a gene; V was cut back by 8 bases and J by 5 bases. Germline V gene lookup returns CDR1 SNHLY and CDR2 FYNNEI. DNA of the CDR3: TGTGCCAGCGCGGACAGGGCGGTCAACAATGAGCAGTTCTTC. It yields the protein CASADRAVNNEQFF.

The CDR3 DNA reads TGCGCCAGCAGCAGGACAGCCGACACTGAAGCTTTCTTT. Its translation is CASSRTADTEAFF. The chain uses TRBV5-1 and TRBJ1-1; tentative D call: TRBD1 (6 bases). V dropped 4 bases and J dropped 3 bases, with 10 bases sitting between them. Per the germline V gene, CDR1 is SGHRS and CDR2 is YFSETQ. This CDR3 has 13 amino acids. The full variable domain, in which reference TRBV5-1 and TRBJ1-1 provide the parts outside the CDR3, is KAGVTQTPRYLIKTRGQQVTLSCSPISGHRSVSWYQQTPGQGLQFLFEYFSETQRNKGNFPGRFSGRQFSNSRSEMNVSTLELGDSALYLCASSRTADTEAFFGQGTRLTVV.

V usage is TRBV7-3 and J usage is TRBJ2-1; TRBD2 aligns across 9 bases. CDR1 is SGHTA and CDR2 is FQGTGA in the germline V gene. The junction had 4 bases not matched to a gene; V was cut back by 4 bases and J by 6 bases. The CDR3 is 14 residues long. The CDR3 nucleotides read TGTGCCAGCAGCTCCGCGGGGGGGCTCAATGAGCAGTTCTTC. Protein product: CASSSAGGLNEQFF.

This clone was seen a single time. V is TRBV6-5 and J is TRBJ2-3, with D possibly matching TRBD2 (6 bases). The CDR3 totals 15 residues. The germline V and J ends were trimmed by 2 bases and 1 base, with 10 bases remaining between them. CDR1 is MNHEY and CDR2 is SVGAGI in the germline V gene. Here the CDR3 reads CASSYQGGGTDTQYF. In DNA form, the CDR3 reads TGTGCCAGCAGTTACCAGGGAGGTGGCACAGATACGCAGTATTTT.

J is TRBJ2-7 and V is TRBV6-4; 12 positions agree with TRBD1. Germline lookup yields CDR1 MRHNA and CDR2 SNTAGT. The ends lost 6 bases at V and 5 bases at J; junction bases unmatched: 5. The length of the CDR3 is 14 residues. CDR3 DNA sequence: TGTGCCAGCAGCCCGGGACAGGGGGCGGACGAGCAGTACTTC. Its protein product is CASSPGQGADEQYF.

As DNA, the CDR3 is TGTGCCAGCCAACTAGGACCGGGACAGGGGGCAGATACGCAGTATTTT. This translates into CASQLGPGQGADTQYF. The genes are TRBV9 and TRBJ2-3; TRBD1 matches at 11 bases. From germline, CDR1 is SGDLS and CDR2 YYNGEE. The V segment lost 7 bases and the J segment 4 bases; nucleotides outside the gene matches: 11. The CDR3 length is 16 residues.

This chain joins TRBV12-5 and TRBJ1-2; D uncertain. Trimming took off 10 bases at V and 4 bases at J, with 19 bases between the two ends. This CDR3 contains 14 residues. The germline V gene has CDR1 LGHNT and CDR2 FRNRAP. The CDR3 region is CATQASTNTYGYTF. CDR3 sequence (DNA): TGTGCTACCCAGGCCAGCACGAATACCTATGGCTACACCTTC.

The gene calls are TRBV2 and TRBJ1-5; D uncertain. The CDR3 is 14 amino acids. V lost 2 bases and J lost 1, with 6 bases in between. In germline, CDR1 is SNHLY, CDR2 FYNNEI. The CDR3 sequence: CASSENWSNQPQHF. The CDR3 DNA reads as TGTGCCAGCAGTGAAAACTGGAGCAATCAGCCCCAGCATTTT.

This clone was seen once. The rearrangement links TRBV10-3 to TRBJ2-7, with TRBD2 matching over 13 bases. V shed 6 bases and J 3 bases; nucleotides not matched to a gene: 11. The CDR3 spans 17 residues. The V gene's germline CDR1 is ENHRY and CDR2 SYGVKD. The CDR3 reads CAISTTSGGRVRYEQYF. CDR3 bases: TGTGCCATCAGCACGACTAGCGGGGGGCGGGTACGCTACGAGCAGTACTTC.

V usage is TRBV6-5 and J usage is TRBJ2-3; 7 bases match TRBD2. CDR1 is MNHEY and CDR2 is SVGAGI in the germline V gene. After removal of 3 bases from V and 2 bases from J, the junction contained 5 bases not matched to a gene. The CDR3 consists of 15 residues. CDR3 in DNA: TGTGCCAGCAGTTATGGGACTACGCCCACAGATACGCAGTATTTT. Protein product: CASSYGTTPTDTQYF.

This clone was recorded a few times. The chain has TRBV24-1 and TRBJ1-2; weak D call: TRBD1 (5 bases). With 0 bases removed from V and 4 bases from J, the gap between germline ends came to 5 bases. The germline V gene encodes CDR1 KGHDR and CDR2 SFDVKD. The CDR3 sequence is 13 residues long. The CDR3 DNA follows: TGTGCCACCAGTGATTTGGACAGCTATGGCTACACCTTC. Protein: CATSDLDSYGYTF.

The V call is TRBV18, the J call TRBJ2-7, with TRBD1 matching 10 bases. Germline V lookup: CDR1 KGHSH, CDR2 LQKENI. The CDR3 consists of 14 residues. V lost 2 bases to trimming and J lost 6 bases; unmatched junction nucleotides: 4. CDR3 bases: TGTGCCAGCTCACCAGACAGGGGGCTAGGCGAGCAGTACTTC. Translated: CASSPDRGLGEQYF.

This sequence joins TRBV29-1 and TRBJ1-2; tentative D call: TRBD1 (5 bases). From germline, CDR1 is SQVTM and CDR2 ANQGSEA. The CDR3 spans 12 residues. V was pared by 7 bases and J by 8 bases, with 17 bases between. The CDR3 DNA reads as TGCAGCGCCGAACCCGGGGGAGCCGGCTACACCTTC. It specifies CSAEPGGAGYTF.

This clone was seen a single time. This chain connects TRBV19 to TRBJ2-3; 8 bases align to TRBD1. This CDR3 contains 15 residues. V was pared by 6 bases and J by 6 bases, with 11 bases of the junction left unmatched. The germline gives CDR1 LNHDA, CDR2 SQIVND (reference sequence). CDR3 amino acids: CASSQVQGAGDTQYF. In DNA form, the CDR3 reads TGTGCCAGTAGCCAGGTGCAGGGGGCAGGGGATACGCAGTATTTT.

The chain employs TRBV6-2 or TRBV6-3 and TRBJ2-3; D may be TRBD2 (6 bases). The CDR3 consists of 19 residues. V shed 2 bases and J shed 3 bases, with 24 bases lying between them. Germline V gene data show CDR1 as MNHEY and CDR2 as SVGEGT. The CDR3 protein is CASSYAWGESGSLTDTQYF. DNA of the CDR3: TGTGCCAGCAGTTACGCGTGGGGGGAGTCTGGCTCCCTGACAGATACGCAGTATTTT.

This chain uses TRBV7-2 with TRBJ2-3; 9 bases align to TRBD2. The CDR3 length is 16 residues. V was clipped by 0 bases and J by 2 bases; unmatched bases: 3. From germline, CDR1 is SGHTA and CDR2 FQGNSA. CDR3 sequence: CASSLAAGGTTDTQYF. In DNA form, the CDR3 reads TGTGCCAGCAGCTTAGCAGCGGGGGGCACCACAGATACGCAGTATTTT. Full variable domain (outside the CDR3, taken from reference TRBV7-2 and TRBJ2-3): GAGVSQSPSNKVTEKGKDVELRCDPISGHTALYWYRQSLGQGLEFLIYFQGNSAPDKSGLPSDRFSAERTGGSVSTLTIQRTQQEDSAVYLCASSLAAGGTTDTQYFGPGTRLTVL.

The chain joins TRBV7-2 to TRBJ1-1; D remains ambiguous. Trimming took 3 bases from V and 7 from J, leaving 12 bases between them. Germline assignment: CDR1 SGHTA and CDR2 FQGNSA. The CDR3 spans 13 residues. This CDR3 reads CASSLPGTDEAFF. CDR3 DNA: TGTGCCAGCAGCTTGCCGGGAACAGATGAAGCTTTCTTT.

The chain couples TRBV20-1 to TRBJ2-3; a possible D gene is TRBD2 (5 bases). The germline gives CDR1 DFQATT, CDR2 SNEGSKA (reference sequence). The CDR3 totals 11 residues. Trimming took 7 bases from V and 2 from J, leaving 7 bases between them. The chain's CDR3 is CSVGDTDTQYF. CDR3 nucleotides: TGCAGTGTCGGGGACACAGATACGCAGTATTTT.

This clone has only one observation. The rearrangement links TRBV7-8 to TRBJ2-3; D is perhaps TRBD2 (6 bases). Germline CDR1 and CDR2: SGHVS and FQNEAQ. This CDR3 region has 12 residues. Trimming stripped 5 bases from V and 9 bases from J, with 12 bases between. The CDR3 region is CASSLGRRTQYF. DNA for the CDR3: TGTGCCAGCAGCCTGGGGAGGAGGACGCAGTATTTT.